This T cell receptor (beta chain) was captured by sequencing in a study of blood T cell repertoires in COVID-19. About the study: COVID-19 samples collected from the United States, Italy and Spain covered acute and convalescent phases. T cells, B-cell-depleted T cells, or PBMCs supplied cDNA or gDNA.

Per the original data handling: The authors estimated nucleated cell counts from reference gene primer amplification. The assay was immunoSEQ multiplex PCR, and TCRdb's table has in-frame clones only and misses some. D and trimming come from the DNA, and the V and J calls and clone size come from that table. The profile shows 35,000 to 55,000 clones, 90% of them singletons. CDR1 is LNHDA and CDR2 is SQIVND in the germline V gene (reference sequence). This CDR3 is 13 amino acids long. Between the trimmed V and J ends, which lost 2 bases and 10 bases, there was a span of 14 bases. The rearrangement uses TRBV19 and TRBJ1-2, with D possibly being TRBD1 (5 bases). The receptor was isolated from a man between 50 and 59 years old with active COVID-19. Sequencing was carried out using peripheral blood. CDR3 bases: TGTGCCAGTAGTATATCGACCAGGGATTCCTACACCTTC. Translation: CASSISTRDSYTF.